Below are 14 T cell receptor beta chains sequenced from a single sample in a study of cytomegalovirus exposure and HLA in healthy donors. PCR primers comprised 60 Vbeta and 13 Jbeta primers. The protocol was immunoSEQ multiplex PCR, while the TCRdb copy is restricted to in-frame clones and leaves out a portion. The repertoire has roughly 200,000 clones, approximately 80% of them found once; the top ten carry under 0.75%. Sequencing input: PBMCs. These TCRs come from a boy younger than 18 in good health and CMV-seronegative.

The rearrangement links TRBV2 to TRBJ1-2; D may be TRBD1 (6 bases). Trimming cost V 6 bases and J 7 bases, with 15 bases left between them. The CDR3 is 13 amino acids. Germline CDR1 is SNHLY and CDR2 is FYNNEI. The CDR3 nucleotides are TGTGCCAGCAGAGTAAAACAGGGATCTGGCTACACCTTC. This translates into CASRVKQGSGYTF.

The rearrangement joins TRBV11-3 to TRBJ2-1, with 9 bases lining up with TRBD2. Per the germline V gene, CDR1 is SGHNT and CDR2 is YENEEA. There are 17 residues in the CDR3. V was pared by 0 bases and J by 6 bases, with 9 bases of the junction left unmatched. The CDR3 nucleotides read TGTGCCAGCAGCTTAGATAGGGGCGGGAGGGCGATCAATGAGCAGTTCTTC. Protein: CASSLDRGGRAINEQFF.

V and J are TRBV9 and TRBJ2-1, with 11 bases matching TRBD1. Germline values: CDR1 SGDLS, CDR2 YYNGEE. The CDR3 length is 15 residues. The V segment lost 2 bases and the J segment 7 bases; nucleotides outside the gene matches: 5. CDR3 residues: CASSVGTGGRNEQFF. In DNA, the CDR3 is TGTGCCAGCAGCGTCGGGACAGGGGGACGGAATGAGCAGTTCTTC.

The V and J genes are TRBV30 and TRBJ1-3; D remains unclear. The CDR3 has 12 amino acids. Germline V gene lookup returns CDR1 GTSNPN and CDR2 SVGIG (reference sequence). V was shortened by 1 base and J by 14 bases, with 15 bases between the two germline ends. DNA of the CDR3: TGTGCCTGGAGTGACCCGGCCGGGGTGCTATATTTT. Translation: CAWSDPAGVLYF.

The rearrangement uses TRBV7-9 and TRBJ2-1, with TRBD2 matching 9 bases. After removal of 1 base from V and 6 bases from J, the junction contained 13 bases not matched to a gene. CDR3 length: 18 amino acids. Germline V lookup: CDR1 SEHNR, CDR2 FQNEAQ (reference sequence). The chain's CDR3 is CASSLGGAGGSIINEQFF. CDR3 DNA: TGTGCCAGCAGCTTAGGAGGTGCGGGAGGGTCTATCATCAATGAGCAGTTCTTC.

V usage is TRBV6-6 and J usage is TRBJ1-2; D is uncertain. From germline, CDR1 is MNHNY and CDR2 SVGAGI (reference sequence). Trimming removed 4 bases from V and 0 bases from J, with 9 bases in between. This CDR3 spans 14 amino acids. The CDR3 DNA follows: TGTGCCAGCAGTTCCTACGGTTCTAACTATGGCTACACCTTC. Its protein product is CASSSYGSNYGYTF.

This rearrangement joins TRBV10-3 to TRBJ1-2; tentative D call: TRBD1 (6 bases). V was trimmed by 8 bases and J by 5 bases, leaving 15 bases between them. CDR3 length: 13 amino acids. Germline values: CDR1 ENHRY, CDR2 SYGVKD. DNA of the CDR3: TGTGCCATCGCCGAGGGGGTTCGATATGGCTACACCTTC. As protein: CAIAEGVRYGYTF.

V is TRBV12-5 and J is TRBJ2-7; maybe TRBD1 (5 bases). The germline V gene has CDR1 LGHNT and CDR2 FRNRAP. V lost 2 bases, J lost 4 bases, and 9 bases lay in between. CDR3 length equals 13 residues. The CDR3 protein is CASGLRQFYEQYF. The CDR3 DNA reads TGTGCTAGTGGTTTGAGACAGTTTTACGAGCAGTACTTC.

The chain is built from TRBV4-1 and TRBJ1-2, with a possible D match to TRBD1 (6 bases). In germline, CDR1 is MGHRA, CDR2 YSYEKL. The CDR3 is 12 residues long. V was cut by 2 bases and J by 8 bases, with 9 bases left in between. Written as DNA, the CDR3 is TGCGCCAGCAGCCAAAACAGGGACGGCTACACCTTC. Amino acids: CASSQNRDGYTF.

This chain connects TRBV6-5 to TRBJ2-2, with a possible D match to TRBD1 (6 bases). The CDR3 loop spans 15 amino acids. The germline gives CDR1 MNHEY, CDR2 SVGAGI. With 2 bases removed from V and 7 bases from J, the gap between germline ends came to 14 bases. CDR3: CASSYITGPRGELFF. The CDR3 nucleotides read TGTGCCAGCAGTTACATAACAGGGCCCCGCGGGGAGCTGTTTTTT.

This clone was seen just once. This chain joins TRBV2 and TRBJ2-1; weak D call: TRBD1 (6 bases). V was shortened by 6 bases and J by 6 bases, with 15 bases between the two germline ends. Germline V gene sequence: CDR1 SNHLY, CDR2 FYNNEI. CDR3 length equals 14 residues. DNA of the CDR3: TGTGCCAGCAGATGGGGCCAAGGGGGCAATGAGCAGTTCTTC. It specifies CASRWGQGGNEQFF.

V gene TRBV30 combines with J gene TRBJ2-2, with TRBD1 as a possible D gene (6 bases). This CDR3 is 16 amino acids long. Per germline, CDR1 GTSNPN and CDR2 SVGIG (reference sequence). Between the trimmed V and J ends, which lost 2 bases and 4 bases, there was a span of 17 bases. The CDR3 bases are TGTGCCTGGAGTCCTGAATCAGGGGCCGTCACCGGGGAGCTGTTTTTT. Translating gives CAWSPESGAVTGELFF.

The J gene is TRBJ2-7, the V gene TRBV7-9, with 7 bases fitting TRBD1. From germline, CDR1 is SEHNR and CDR2 FQNEAQ (reference sequence). V lost 5 bases to trimming and J lost 1 base; unmatched junction nucleotides: 5. This CDR3 contains 14 residues. The CDR3 region has the DNA TGTGCCAGCAGCCCAAGACAGGGTTCCTACGAGCAGTACTTC. This sequence encodes CASSPRQGSYEQYF.

This clone was recorded a few times. V is TRBV6-1 and J is TRBJ2-2, with a weak D call TRBD1 (7 bases). V was pared by 3 bases and J by 6 bases, with 14 bases between. The germline CDR1 and CDR2 sequences are MNHNS and SASEGT. CDR3 length: 15 residues. For the CDR3, the DNA is TGTGCCAGCAGTGAGGAGGGGGCCGTCGCCGGGGAGCTGTTTTTT. Its translation: CASSEEGAVAGELFF.